This TCR beta chain appears in the sequencing data of a study of T cells in localized non-small cell lung cancer. V trimming: 6 bases; J trimming: 4 bases; junction bases outside the gene matches: 6. This CDR3 comprises 13 residues. Germline V gives CDR1 SQVTM, CDR2 ANQGSEA. TCRdb's copy holds only in-frame clones and misses some; the assay was immunoSEQ multiplex PCR. There are roughly 31,000 clones in the sample; approximately 90% occur only once, and around a tenth lies in the top ten. The sequence derives from a woman aged 40 to 75 with stage I lung adenocarcinoma. This chain connects TRBV29-1 to TRBJ1-3; 7 bases fit TRBD1. Source: peripheral blood, taken before any cancer treatment. CDR3 amino acids: CSVGGTAGNTIYF. The CDR3 bases are TGCAGCGTCGGAGGGACAGCGGGAAACACCATATATTTT.